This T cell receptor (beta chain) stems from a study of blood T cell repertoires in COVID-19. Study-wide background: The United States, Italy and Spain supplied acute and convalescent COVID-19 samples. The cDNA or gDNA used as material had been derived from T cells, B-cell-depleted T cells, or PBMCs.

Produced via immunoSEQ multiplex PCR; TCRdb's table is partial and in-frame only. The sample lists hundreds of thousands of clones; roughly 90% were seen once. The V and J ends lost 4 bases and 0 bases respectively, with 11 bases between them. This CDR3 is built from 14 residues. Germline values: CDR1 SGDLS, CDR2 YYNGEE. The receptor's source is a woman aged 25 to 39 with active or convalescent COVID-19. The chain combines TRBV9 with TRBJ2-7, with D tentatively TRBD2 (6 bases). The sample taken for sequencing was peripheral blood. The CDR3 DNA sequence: TGTGCCAGCAGCCCCGGGACTGACTCCTACGAGCAGTACTTC. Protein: CASSPGTDSYEQYF.